This section outlines one T cell receptor (beta chain) sequence together with its context. The antigen is unknown. The data originate from a study of shared clonotypes between healthy human individuals. As for the study in general: Each donor's CD4 naive and CD4 memory cells filled three plates apiece, CD8 naive two, and CD8 memory one.

Sequencing used immunoSEQ multiplex PCR; TCRdb keeps in-frame clones, though not all of them. The sample shows 2.5 million or so clones, around 90% of them seen only once. V was clipped by 7 bases and J by 1 base, with 13 bases between them. The CDR3 has 14 residues. Germline-derived CDR1 and CDR2 are MNHEY and SMNVEV (reference sequence). Study-level points and caveats: Read depth was anticipated to influence clonotype sharing among donors.

The donors, all of them Caucasian adults, lived in Nashville, Tennessee. Sequenced material: naive CD4+ T cells sorted from blood. Documented subset: CD45RA+ positively selected. V gene TRBV27 combines with J gene TRBJ1-1, with D perhaps matching TRBD1 (6 bases). The clonotype was recovered from a young man in good health. CDR3 DNA: TGTGCCAGCACTGCGACCAGGGGGAACACTGAAGCTTTCTTT. It specifies CASTATRGNTEAFF.